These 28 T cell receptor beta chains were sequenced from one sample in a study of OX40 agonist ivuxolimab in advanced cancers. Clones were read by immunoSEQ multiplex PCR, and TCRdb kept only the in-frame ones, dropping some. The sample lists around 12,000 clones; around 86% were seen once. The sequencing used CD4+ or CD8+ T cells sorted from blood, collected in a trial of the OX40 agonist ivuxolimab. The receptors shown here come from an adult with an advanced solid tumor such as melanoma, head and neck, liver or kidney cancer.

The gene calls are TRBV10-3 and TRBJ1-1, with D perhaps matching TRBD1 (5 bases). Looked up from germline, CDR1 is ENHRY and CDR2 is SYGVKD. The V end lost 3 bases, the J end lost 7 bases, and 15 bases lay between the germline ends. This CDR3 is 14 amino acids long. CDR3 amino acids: CAISEGGDTLEAFF. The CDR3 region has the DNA TGTGCCATCAGTGAAGGAGGGGATACGCTTGAAGCTTTCTTT.

For the CDR3, the DNA is TGTGCCAGCAGAGACGAGGGGGGCATCTACAATGAGCAGTTCTTC. Encoded protein: CASRDEGGIYNEQFF. V gene TRBV28 combines with J gene TRBJ2-1; D may correspond to TRBD1 or TRBD2 (6 bases each). Germline V gene lookup returns CDR1 MDHEN and CDR2 SYDVKM. The CDR3 sequence is 15 residues long. With 6 bases removed from V and 3 bases from J, the gap between germline ends came to 15 bases.

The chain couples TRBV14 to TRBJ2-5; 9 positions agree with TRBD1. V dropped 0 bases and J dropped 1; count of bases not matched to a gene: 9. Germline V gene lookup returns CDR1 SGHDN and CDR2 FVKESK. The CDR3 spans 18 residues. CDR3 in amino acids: CASSQDLWDRASQETQYF. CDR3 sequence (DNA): TGTGCCAGCAGCCAAGATTTATGGGACAGGGCTAGCCAAGAGACCCAGTACTTC.

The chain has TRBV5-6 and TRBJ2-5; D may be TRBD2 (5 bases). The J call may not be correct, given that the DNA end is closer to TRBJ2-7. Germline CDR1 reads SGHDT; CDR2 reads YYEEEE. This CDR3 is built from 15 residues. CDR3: CASSLERLEVYEQYF. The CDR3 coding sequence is TGTGCCAGCAGCTTGGAACGGCTGGAGGTGTACGAGCAGTACTTC.

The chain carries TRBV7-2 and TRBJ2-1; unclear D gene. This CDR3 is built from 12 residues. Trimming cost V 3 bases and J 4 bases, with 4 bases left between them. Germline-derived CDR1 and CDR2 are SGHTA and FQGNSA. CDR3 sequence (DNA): TGTGCCAGCAGCTTTTCATACAATGAGCAGTTCTTC. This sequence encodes CASSFSYNEQFF.

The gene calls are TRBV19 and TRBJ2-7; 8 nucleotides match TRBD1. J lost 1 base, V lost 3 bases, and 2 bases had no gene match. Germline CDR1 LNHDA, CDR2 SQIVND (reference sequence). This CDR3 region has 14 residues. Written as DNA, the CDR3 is TGTGCCAGTAGTATGGGGACAGGATCCTACGAGCAGTACTTC. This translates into CASSMGTGSYEQYF.

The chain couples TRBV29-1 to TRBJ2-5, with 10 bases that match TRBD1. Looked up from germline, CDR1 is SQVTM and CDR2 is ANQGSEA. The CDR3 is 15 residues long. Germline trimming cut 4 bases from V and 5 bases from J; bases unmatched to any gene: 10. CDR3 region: CSVAWDRGFGETQYF. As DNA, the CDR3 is TGCAGCGTTGCTTGGGACAGGGGATTCGGGGAGACCCAGTACTTC.

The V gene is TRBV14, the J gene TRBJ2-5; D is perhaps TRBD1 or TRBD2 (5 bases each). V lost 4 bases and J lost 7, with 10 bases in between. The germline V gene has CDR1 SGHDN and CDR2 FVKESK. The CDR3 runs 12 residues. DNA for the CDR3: TGTGCCAGCAGCCCGGGACGGGGGACCCAGTACTTC. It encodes CASSPGRGTQYF. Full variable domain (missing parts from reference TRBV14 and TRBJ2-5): EAGVTQFPSHSVIEKGQTVTLRCDPISGHDNLYWYRRVMGKEIKFLLHFVKESKQDESGMPNNRFLAERTGGTYSTLKVQPAELEDSGVYFCASSPGRGTQYFGPGTRLLVL.

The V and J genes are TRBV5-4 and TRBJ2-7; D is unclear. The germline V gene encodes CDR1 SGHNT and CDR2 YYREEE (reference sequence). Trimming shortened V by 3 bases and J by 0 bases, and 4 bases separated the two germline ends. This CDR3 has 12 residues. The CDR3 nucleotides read TGTGCCAGCAGCTCTAGCTCCTACGAGCAGTACTTC. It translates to CASSSSSYEQYF. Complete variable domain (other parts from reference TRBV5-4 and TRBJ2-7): ETGVTQSPTHLIKTRGQQVTLRCSSQSGHNTVSWYQQALGQGPQFIFQYYREEENGRGNFPPRFSGLQFPNYSSELNVNALELDDSALYLCASSSSSYEQYFGPGTRLTVT.

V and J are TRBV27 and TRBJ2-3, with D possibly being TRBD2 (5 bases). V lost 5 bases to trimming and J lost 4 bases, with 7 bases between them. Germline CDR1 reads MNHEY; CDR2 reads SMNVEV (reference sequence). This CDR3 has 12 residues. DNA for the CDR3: TGTGCCAGCAGTCAGAGGGCAGATACGCAGTATTTT. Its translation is CASSQRADTQYF.

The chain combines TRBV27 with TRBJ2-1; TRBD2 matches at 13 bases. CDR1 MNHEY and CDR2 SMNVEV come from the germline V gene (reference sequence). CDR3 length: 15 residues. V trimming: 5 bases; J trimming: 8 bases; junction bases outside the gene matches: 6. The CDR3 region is CASSIGTSGIDEQFF. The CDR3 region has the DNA TGTGCCAGCAGTATCGGGACTAGCGGGATCGATGAGCAGTTCTTC.

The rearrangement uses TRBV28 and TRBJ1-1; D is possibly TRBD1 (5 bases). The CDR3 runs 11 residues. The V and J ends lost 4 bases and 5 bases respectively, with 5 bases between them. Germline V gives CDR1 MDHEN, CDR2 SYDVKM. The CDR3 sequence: CASSSGTEAFF. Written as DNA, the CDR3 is TGTGCCAGCAGTTCAGGGACTGAAGCTTTCTTT.

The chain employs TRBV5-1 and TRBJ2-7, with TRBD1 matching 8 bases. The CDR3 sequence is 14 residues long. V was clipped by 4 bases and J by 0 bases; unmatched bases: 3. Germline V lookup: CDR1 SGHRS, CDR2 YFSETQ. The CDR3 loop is CASSPGQVSYEQYF. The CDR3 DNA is TGCGCCAGCAGCCCGGGACAGGTCTCCTACGAGCAGTACTTC.

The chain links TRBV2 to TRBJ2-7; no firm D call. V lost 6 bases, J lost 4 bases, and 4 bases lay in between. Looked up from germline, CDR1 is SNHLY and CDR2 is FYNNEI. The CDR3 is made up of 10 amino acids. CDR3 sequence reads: CASRSYEQYF. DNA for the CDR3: TGTGCCAGCAGGTCGTACGAGCAGTACTTC.

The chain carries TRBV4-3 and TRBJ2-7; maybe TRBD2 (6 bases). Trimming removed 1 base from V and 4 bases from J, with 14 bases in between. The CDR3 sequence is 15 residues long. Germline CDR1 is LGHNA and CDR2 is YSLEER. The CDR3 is CASSQGVGGRYEQYF. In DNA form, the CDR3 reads TGCGCCAGCAGCCAAGGTGTCGGGGGAAGATACGAGCAGTACTTC.

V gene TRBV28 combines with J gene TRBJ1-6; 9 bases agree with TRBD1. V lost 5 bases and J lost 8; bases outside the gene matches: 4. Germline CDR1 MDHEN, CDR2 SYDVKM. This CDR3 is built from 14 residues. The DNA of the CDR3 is TGTGCCAGCAGTATGGGACAGGGCCATTCACCCCTCCACTTT. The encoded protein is CASSMGQGHSPLHF.

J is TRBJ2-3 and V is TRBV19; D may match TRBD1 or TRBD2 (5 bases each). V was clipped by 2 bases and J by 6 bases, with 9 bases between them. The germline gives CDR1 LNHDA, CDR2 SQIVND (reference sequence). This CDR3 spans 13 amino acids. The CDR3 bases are TGTGCCAGTAGTATATTGAGGGACGATACGCAGTATTTT. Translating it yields CASSILRDDTQYF.

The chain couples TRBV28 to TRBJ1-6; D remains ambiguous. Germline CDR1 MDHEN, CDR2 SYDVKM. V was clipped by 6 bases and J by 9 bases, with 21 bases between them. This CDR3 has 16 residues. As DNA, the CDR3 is TGTGCCAGCAGGGTACCAGGAGATTGGCAACTTTCACCCCTCCACTTT. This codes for CASRVPGDWQLSPLHF.

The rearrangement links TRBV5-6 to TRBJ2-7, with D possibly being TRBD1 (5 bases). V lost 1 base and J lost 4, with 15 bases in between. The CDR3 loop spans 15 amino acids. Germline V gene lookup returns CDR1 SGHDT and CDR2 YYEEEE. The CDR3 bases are TGTGCCAGCAGCTTGTCAGGGTTAGGTTTGTACGAGCAGTACTTC. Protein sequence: CASSLSGLGLYEQYF.

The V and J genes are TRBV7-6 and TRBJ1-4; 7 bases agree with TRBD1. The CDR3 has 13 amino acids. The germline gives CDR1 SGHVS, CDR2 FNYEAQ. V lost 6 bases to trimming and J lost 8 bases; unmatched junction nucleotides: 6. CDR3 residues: CASRGRGREKLFF. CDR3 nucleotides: TGTGCCAGCAGGGGAAGGGGGCGCGAAAAACTGTTTTTT.

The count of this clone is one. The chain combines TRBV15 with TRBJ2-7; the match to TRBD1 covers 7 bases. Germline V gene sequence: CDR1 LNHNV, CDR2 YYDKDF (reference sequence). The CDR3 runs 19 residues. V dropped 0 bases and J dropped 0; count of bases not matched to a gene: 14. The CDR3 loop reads CATSRDLLLMTGSSYEQYF. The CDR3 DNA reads TGTGCCACCAGCAGAGACCTCCTCCTTATGACAGGGAGCTCCTACGAGCAGTACTTC.

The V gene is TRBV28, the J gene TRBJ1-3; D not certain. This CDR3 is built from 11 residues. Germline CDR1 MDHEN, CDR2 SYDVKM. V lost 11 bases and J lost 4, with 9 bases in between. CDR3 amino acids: CAFDSGNTIYF. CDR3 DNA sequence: TGTGCCTTTGACTCAGGAAACACCATATATTTT. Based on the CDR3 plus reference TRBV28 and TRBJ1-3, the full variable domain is DVKVTQSSRYLVKRTGEKVFLECVQDMDHENMFWYRQDPGLGLRLIYFSYDVKMKEKGDIPEGYSVSREKKERFSLILESASTNQTSMYLCAFDSGNTIYFGEGSWLTVV.

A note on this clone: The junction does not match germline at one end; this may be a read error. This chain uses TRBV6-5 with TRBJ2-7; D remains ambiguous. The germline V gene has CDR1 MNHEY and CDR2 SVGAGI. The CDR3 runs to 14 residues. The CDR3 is CAIVVWQTSFEQYF. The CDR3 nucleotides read TGTGCCATCGTGGTATGGCAGACCTCCTTCGAGCAGTACTTC.

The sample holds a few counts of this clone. CDR3 in DNA: TGTGCCAGCACCTCCATGGGGGTGGAAGATACGCAGTATTTT. Translation: CASTSMGVEDTQYF. The rearrangement joins TRBV7-6 to TRBJ2-3; possibly TRBD1 or TRBD2 for D (5 bases each). V was cut by 7 bases and J by 5 bases, with 16 bases left in between. This CDR3 is built from 14 residues. The V gene's germline CDR1 is SGHVS and CDR2 FNYEAQ. Based on the CDR3 plus reference TRBV7-6 and TRBJ2-3, the full variable domain is GAGVSQSPRYKVTKRGQDVALRCDPISGHVSLYWYRQALGQGPEFLTYFNYEAQQDKSGLPNDRFSAERPEGSISTLTIQRTEQRDSAMYRCASTSMGVEDTQYFGPGTRLTVL.

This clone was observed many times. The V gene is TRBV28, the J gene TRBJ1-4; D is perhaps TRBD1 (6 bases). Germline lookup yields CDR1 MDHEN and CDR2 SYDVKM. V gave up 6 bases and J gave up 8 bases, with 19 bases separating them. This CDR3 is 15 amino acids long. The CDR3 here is CASRLYREGMEKLFF. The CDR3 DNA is TGTGCCAGCAGACTCTACAGGGAGGGGATGGAAAAACTGTTTTTT.

CDR3 in DNA: TGTGCCAGCAGCCAACAGAGCTCTGGGGCCAACGTCCTGACTTTC. Amino acids: CASSQQSSGANVLTF. The gene calls are TRBV4-2 and TRBJ2-6; no reliable D call. V lost 2 bases and J 0 bases, leaving 5 bases between the germline ends. Germline values: CDR1 LGHNA, CDR2 YNFKEQ. CDR3 length equals 15 residues.

The CDR3 region is CASSLDSGAGTDTQYF. For the CDR3, the DNA is TGTGCCAGCAGCTTAGACTCGGGGGCTGGCACAGATACGCAGTATTTT. The chain links TRBV7-2 to TRBJ2-3, with D perhaps matching TRBD1 or TRBD2 (6 bases each). Germline V lookup: CDR1 SGHTA, CDR2 FQGNSA. The CDR3 is 16 residues long. V was pared by 1 base and J by 1 base, with 12 bases between.

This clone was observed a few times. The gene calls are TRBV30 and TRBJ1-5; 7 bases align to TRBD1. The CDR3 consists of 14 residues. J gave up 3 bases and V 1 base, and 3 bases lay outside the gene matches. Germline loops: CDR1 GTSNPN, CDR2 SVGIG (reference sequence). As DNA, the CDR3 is TGTGCCTGGAGTGAAGACAGGGTCAATCAGCCCCAGCATTTT. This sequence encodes CAWSEDRVNQPQHF.